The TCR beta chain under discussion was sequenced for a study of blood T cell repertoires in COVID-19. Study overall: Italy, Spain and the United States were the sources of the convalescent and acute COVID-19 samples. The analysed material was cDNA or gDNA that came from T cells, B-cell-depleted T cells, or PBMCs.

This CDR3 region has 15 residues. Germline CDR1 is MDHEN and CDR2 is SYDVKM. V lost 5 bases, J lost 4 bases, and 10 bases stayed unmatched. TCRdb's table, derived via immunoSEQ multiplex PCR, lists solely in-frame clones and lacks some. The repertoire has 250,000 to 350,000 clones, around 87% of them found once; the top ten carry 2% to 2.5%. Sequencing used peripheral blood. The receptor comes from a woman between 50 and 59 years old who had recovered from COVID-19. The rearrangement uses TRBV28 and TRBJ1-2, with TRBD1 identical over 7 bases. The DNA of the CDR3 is TGTGCCAGCAGTAACTACCGGGGACAGACCTATGGCTACACCTTC. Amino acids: CASSNYRGQTYGYTF.